This is a list of T cell receptor beta chains from one sample in a study of T cells in Graves' hyperthyroidism and ophthalmopathy. Via MiXCR, TCRdb re-called the multiplex PCR reads, giving one row per CDR3 protein. Of 500,000 to 800,000 distinct CDR3 sequences in the sample, roughly 15% are singletons; the top ten hold around 12%. Input material: blood. The source of these receptors is a woman in her forties or fifties with Graves' ophthalmopathy. CDR3s include the opening cysteine and the closing phenylalanine or tryptophan. The D gene is left open where the match is weak. Clone size appears in some rows only: once, few, many, or a class for an expanded clone.

CDR3 protein	CDR3 DNA	clone size	CDR3 length	V gene	J gene	D gene
CASSYSPTGELFF	TGTGCCAGCAGTTATAGCCCCACCGGGGAGCTGTTTTTT	few	13	TRBV27	TRBJ2-2	-
CASSLAARGTQETQFF	TGTGCCAGCAGCTTAGCGGCCAGGGGCACCCAAGAGACCCAGTTCTTC	-	16	TRBV7-8	TRBJ2-1	-
CASGLSGGGEQFF	TGTGCTAGTGGTTTGTCAGGGGGCGGTGAGCAGTTCTTC	few	13	TRBV12-5	TRBJ2-1	TRBD1
CASSKGTPIQETQYF	TGTGCCAGTAGTAAAGGGACACCAATCCAAGAGACCCAGTACTTC	-	15	TRBV19	TRBJ2-5	-
CASSRGALAEKETQYF	TGTGCCAGCAGCCGGGGGGCTCTAGCGGAGAAAGAGACCCAGTACTTC	many	16	TRBV11-2	TRBJ2-5	-
CASSPTSGRYNEQFF	TGTGCCAGCAGCCCCACTAGCGGACGATACAATGAGCAGTTCTTC	many	15	TRBV27	TRBJ2-1	TRBD2
CASSPGRAGEDTQYF	TGTGCCAGCAGCCCCGGTCGAGCGGGAGAAGATACGCAGTATTTT	many	15	TRBV7-6	TRBJ2-3	TRBD2
CASGLVTFRTENTEAFF	TGTGCTAGTGGTTTGGTAACATTTCGGACGGAGAACACTGAAGCTTTCTTT	many	17	TRBV12-5	TRBJ1-1	-
CASSIDGSYNEQFF	TGTGCCAGTAGTATAGATGGCTCCTACAATGAGCAGTTCTTC	-	14	TRBV19	TRBJ2-1	-
CASSGGARGPEYSNQPQHF	TGTGCCAGCAGTGGGGGGGCCAGGGGGCCAGAATATAGCAATCAGCCCCAGCATTTT	many	19	TRBV6-1	TRBJ1-5	TRBD1
CASSLDRADRGAYEQYF	TGTGCCAGCAGCTTAGATCGGGCCGACAGGGGAGCCTACGAGCAGTACTTC	many	17	TRBV11-2	TRBJ2-7	TRBD1
CATSGGGRAFIGELFF	TGTGCCACCAGTGGTGGCGGGAGGGCCTTCATCGGGGAGCTGTTTTTT	-	16	TRBV24-1	TRBJ2-2	TRBD2
CASSTQDMNTEAFF	TGTGCCAGCAGTACACAGGACATGAACACTGAAGCTTTCTTT	many	14	TRBV28	TRBJ1-1	-
CASSSLGQGASGANVLTF	TGTGCCAGCAGCTCCCTCGGGCAGGGGGCCTCTGGGGCCAACGTCCTGACTTTC	-	18	TRBV11-2	TRBJ2-6	TRBD1
CASSLRRHTNTGELFF	TGTGCCAGCAGCTTAAGGAGACATACGAACACCGGGGAGCTGTTTTTT	-	16	TRBV7-2	TRBJ2-2	-
CASSRPLAGVGDTQYF	TGTGCCAGCAGTCGCCCGCTAGCGGGAGTGGGAGATACGCAGTATTTT	many	16	TRBV28	TRBJ2-3	TRBD2
CAWSPLGGRNSPLHF	TGTGCCTGGAGTCCCCTCGGGGGACGTAATTCACCCCTCCACTTT	many	15	TRBV30	TRBJ1-6	-
CASSFRLQPQHF	TGTGCCAGCAGTTTCCGCCTTCAGCCCCAGCATTTT	many	12	TRBV12-3/TRBV12-4	TRBJ1-5	-